The following is a TCR gamma chain sequence with its context. The data belong to a study of human gamma delta and Vdelta1 T cells. TCRdb reanalysed the PCR reads via CATT. The top ten hold less than 85% of the sample, which has around 400 gamma-chain clones, 4.8% seen once. This CDR3 spans 11 amino acids. V shed 9 bases and J 10 bases; nucleotides not matched to a gene: 12. The germline V gene encodes CDR1 VTNTFY and CDR2 YDVSTARD (reference sequence). This clonotype was obtained from a human donor in good health. J is TRGJ1 or TRGJ2 and V is TRGV3. Sequencing was carried out using differentiated CD27- Vdelta1 gamma-delta T cells from blood. The CDR3 nucleotides read TGTGCCACCGGGTACAGGCAGAAGAAACTCTTT. This codes for CATGYRQKKLF.